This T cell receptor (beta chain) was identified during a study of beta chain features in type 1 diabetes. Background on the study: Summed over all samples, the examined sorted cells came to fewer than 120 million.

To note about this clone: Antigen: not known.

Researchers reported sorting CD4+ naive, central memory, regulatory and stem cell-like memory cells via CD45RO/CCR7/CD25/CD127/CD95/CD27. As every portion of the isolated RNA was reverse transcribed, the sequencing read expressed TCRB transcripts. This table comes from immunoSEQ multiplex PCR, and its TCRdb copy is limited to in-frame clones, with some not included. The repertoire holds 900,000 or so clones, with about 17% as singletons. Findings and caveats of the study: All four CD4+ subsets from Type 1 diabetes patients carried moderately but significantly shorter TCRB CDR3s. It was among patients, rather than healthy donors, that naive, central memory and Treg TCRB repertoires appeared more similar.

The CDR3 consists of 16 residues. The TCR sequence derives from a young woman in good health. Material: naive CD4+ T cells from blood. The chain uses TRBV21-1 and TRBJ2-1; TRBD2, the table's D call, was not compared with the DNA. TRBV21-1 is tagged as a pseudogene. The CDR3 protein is CASSLKPGSSYNEQFF. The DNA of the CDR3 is TGTGCCAGCAGCCTTAAACCCGGGAGTTCCTACAATGAGCAGTTCTTC.